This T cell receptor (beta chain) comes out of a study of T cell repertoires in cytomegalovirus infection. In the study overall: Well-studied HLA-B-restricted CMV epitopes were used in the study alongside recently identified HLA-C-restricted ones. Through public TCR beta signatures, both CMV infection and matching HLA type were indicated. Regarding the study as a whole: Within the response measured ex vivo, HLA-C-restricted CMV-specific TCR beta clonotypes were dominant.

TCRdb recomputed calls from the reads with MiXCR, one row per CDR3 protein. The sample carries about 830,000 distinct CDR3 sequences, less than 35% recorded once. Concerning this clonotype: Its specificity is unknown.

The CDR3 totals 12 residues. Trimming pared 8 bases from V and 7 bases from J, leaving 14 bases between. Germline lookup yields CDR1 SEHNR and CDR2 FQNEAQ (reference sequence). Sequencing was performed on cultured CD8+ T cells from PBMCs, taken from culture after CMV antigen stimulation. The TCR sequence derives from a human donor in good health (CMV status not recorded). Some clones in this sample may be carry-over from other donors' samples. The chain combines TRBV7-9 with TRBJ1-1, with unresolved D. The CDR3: CASASNADEAFF. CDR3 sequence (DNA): TGTGCCAGCGCATCAAACGCGGATGAAGCTTTCTTT.